This note documents a single T cell receptor (beta chain) sequence. No antigen is known for it. This sample was taken from a study of OX40 agonist ivuxolimab in advanced cancers. Study overall: Patients were given ivuxolimab, an antibody that agonizes OX40 (CD134). Study-level findings and limits: Some nonresponders also had low normalized T-cell clonal expansion.

TCRdb's table, derived via immunoSEQ multiplex PCR, lists solely in-frame clones and lacks some. The sample yields 55,000 to 80,000 clones, almost 85% seen once. V lost 0 bases and J lost 3; bases outside the gene matches: 5. Germline V gene data show CDR1 as SGHDT and CDR2 as YYEEEE. The CDR3 is 15 amino acids. This specimen was CD4+ or CD8+ T cells sorted from blood, taken in a trial of the OX40 agonist ivuxolimab. The clonotype comes from an adult with an advanced solid tumor such as melanoma, head and neck, liver or kidney cancer. V is TRBV5-6 and J is TRBJ1-1, with 7 bases that match TRBD1. The CDR3 nucleotides read TGTGCCAGCAGCTTGGATAGGGGGCTTTACACTGAAGCTTTCTTT. This encodes CASSLDRGLYTEAFF. The full variable domain, with the rest looked up from reference TRBV5-6 and TRBJ1-1, is DAGVTQSPTHLIKTRGQQVTLRCSPKSGHDTVSWYQQALGQGPQFIFQYYEEEERQRGNFPDRFSGHQFPNYSSELNVNALLLGDSALYLCASSLDRGLYTEAFFGQGTRLTVV.